The 27 T cell receptor beta chains in this list originate from one sample, sequenced in a study of T-cell memory formation after mild COVID-19 (dated by TCRdb to the early 2020s). The library was generated by 5' RACE. The sequencing machine was an Illumina NovaSeq 6000. Starting from the raw public reads, TCRdb applied fastp trimming at Q25, assembled clones with MiXCR and retained in-frame beta chains. All rows with the same CDR3 protein become a single entry with the most common DNA and genes. This sample holds about 82,000 distinct CDR3 sequences; roughly 13% were observed only once. The ten largest clones capture 41% of the sample. The sample consisted of PBMCs or a T cell subset sorted from them (not recorded which). The origin of the receptors is a man aged 18 to 30 who had mild COVID-19 (a few samples of this study predate the infection). The sample titles of this study are shuffled in the database, so cell type and time point are left out; the donor was told from shared clones.

CDR3 protein: CSVVFVGRGEKLFF. The CDR3 DNA sequence: TGCAGCGTTGTATTTGTAGGACGCGGCGAAAAACTGTTTTTT. The V gene is TRBV29-1, the J gene TRBJ1-4; D gene ambiguous. This CDR3 is built from 14 residues. V gave up 4 bases and J gave up 8 bases, with 17 bases separating them. Per the germline V gene, CDR1 is SQVTM and CDR2 is ANQGSEA. Drawing the rest from reference TRBV29-1 and TRBJ1-4, the complete variable domain is SAVISQKPSRDICQRGTSLTIQCQVDSQVTMMFWYRQQPGQSLTLIATANQGSEATYESGFVIDKFPISRPNLTFSTLTVSNMSPEDSSIYLCSVVFVGRGEKLFFGSGTQLSVL.

This clonotype has a handful of counts. The genes are TRBV9 and TRBJ1-1; no clear D gene. With 0 bases removed from V and 4 bases from J, the gap between germline ends came to 10 bases. The germline gives CDR1 SGDLS, CDR2 YYNGEE. CDR3 length: 14 amino acids. Here the CDR3 DNA reads TGTGCCAGCAGCGTAGATGTGGGCCCCACTGAAGCTTTCTTT. Protein product: CASSVDVGPTEAFF.

The rearrangement joins TRBV20-1 to TRBJ2-7; unclear D gene. V lost 0 bases, J lost 3 bases, and 12 bases lay in between. This CDR3 is 14 amino acids long. Germline V gene data show CDR1 as DFQATT and CDR2 as SNEGSKA (reference sequence). The CDR3 sequence is CSARDIRQNYEQYF. CDR3 sequence (DNA): TGCAGTGCTAGAGATATAAGGCAGAACTACGAGCAGTACTTC.

The table lists this clonotype with a few counts. The chain joins TRBV7-6 to TRBJ2-3; TRBD2 matches 7 bases. Per the germline V gene, CDR1 is SGHVS and CDR2 is FNYEAQ. The CDR3 has 14 amino acids. Germline trimming cut 5 bases from V and 4 bases from J; bases unmatched to any gene: 6. CDR3 nucleotide sequence: TGTGCCAGCAGCCAGGGAGGGGAAGCAGATACGCAGTATTTT. It yields the protein CASSQGGEADTQYF.

This clonotype was counted a few times. J is TRBJ2-3 and V is TRBV12-3 or TRBV12-4; 8 positions agree with TRBD1. The CDR3 has 17 residues. The junction had 9 bases not matched to a gene; V was cut back by 4 bases and J by 0 bases. The CDR3 sequence is CASSYHTGGLSTDTQYF. The DNA for the CDR3 is TGTGCCAGCAGTTACCACACAGGGGGACTCAGCACAGATACGCAGTATTTT.

Only a few counts were recorded for this clonotype. J is TRBJ1-5 and V is TRBV15; TRBD1 is a possible D gene (5 bases). Deletions cut 2 bases from V and 4 bases from J, with 6 bases between. Looked up from germline, CDR1 is LNHNV and CDR2 is YYDKDF (reference sequence). This CDR3 contains 13 residues. CDR3 amino acids: CATSRRGNQPQHF. CDR3 nucleotide sequence: TGTGCCACCAGCAGAAGGGGTAATCAGCCCCAGCATTTT.

The chain combines TRBV23-1 with TRBJ2-7; D unclear. TRBV23-1 qualifies as an ORF whose function is uncertain. Trimming removed 0 bases at V and 5 bases at J, with 14 bases between. This CDR3 contains 15 residues. This CDR3 is CASSQSFGLVHEQYV. CDR3 DNA: TGCGCCAGCAGTCAATCGTTCGGGCTCGTCCACGAGCAGTACGTC.

This clonotype came up many times. The V and J genes are TRBV7-6 and TRBJ2-4; TRBD1 matches at 7 bases. The germline CDR1 and CDR2 sequences are SGHVS and FNYEAQ. CDR3 size: 16 residues. The V and J ends lost 3 bases and 0 bases, in that order; junction bases with no gene match: 5. In DNA form, the CDR3 reads TGTGCCAGCAGCTTCGGACAGGACTTAGCCAAAAACATTCAGTACTTC. Amino acids: CASSFGQDLAKNIQYF.

The chain is built from TRBV6-2 or TRBV6-3 and TRBJ2-5, with 7 nucleotides matching TRBD1. Germline V lookup: CDR1 MNHEY, CDR2 SVGEGT. J lost 2 bases, V lost 3 bases, and 6 bases had no gene match. The CDR3 length is 15 residues. The CDR3 coding sequence is TGTGCCAGCAGTTATTCCGGACAGGCTCAAGAGACCCAGTACTTC. It yields the protein CASSYSGQAQETQYF.

This clonotype has only a few counts. The rearrangement uses TRBV5-1 and TRBJ1-1, with TRBD1 matching 7 bases. J lost 4 bases, V lost 10 bases, and 10 bases had no gene match. CDR1 and CDR2 (germline): SGHRS, YFSETQ. The CDR3 has 13 residues. CDR3 bases: TGCGCCGTCCGACAGGGACCTGCCACTGAAGCTTTCTTT. Translated: CAVRQGPATEAFF.

There are a few counts of this clonotype. The chain links TRBV12-3 or TRBV12-4 to TRBJ2-3; 11 nucleotides align to TRBD1. V lost 5 bases and J lost 5; bases outside the gene matches: 9. The CDR3 covers 16 residues. The chain's CDR3 is CASSPMGQGGEDTQYF. The CDR3 region has the DNA TGTGCCAGCAGTCCCATGGGACAGGGGGGGGAAGATACGCAGTATTTT.

The chain is built from TRBV3-1 and TRBJ2-7; D not resolved. This CDR3 is 11 amino acids long. V shed 0 bases and J shed 4 bases, with 1 base lying between them. Germline V gene data show CDR1 as LGHDT and CDR2 as YNNKEL (reference sequence). The CDR3 loop is CASSQEYEQYF. The CDR3 DNA is TGTGCCAGCAGCCAAGAATACGAGCAGTACTTC.

This clonotype came up a few times. V usage is TRBV20-1 and J usage is TRBJ2-4, with D unresolved. Trimming cost V 1 base and J 4 bases, with 14 bases left between them. Looked up from germline, CDR1 is DFQATT and CDR2 is SNEGSKA (reference sequence). This CDR3 is built from 15 residues. The CDR3: CSARVLRTAKNIQYF. As DNA, the CDR3 is TGCAGTGCTAGAGTATTACGGACGGCAAAAAACATTCAGTACTTC.

The chain recombines TRBV3-1 with TRBJ2-5, with 7 bases that match TRBD2. Germline CDR1 and CDR2: LGHDT and YNNKEL (reference sequence). Trimming at V came to 2 bases and at J to 0 bases, leaving 3 bases not matched to a gene. This CDR3 is 15 amino acids long. The CDR3 is CASSQPLADQETQYF. CDR3 nucleotides: TGTGCCAGCAGCCAACCTCTAGCGGACCAAGAGACCCAGTACTTC.

This rearrangement joins TRBV28 to TRBJ2-1, with no clear D. V was shortened by 5 bases and J by 7 bases, with 6 bases between the two germline ends. This CDR3 comprises 11 residues. In germline, CDR1 is MDHEN, CDR2 SYDVKM. The DNA of the CDR3 is TGTGCCAGCAGTCCCCTAAATGAGCAGTTCTTC. It translates to CASSPLNEQFF.

In its sample, this clonotype was seen a few times. The gene calls are TRBV7-2 and TRBJ2-1; possibly TRBD1 for D (5 bases). V lost 1 base and J lost 15, with 10 bases in between. CDR3 size: 11 residues. Germline V lookup: CDR1 SGHTA, CDR2 FQGNSA. The CDR3 DNA sequence: TGTGCCAGCAGCTTAGGGCAGGGCGGGTTCTTC. Protein sequence: CASSLGQGGFF.

A few counts support this clonotype. The rearrangement joins TRBV5-1 to TRBJ2-5, with 9 bases lining up with TRBD1. V trimming: 2 bases; J trimming: 4 bases; junction bases outside the gene matches: 9. Germline V CDR1 and CDR2: SGHRS, YFSETQ. This CDR3 contains 16 residues. CDR3 in amino acids: CASSFRGQGSLETQYF. DNA of the CDR3: TGCGCCAGCAGCTTTCGCGGACAGGGGAGCTTAGAGACCCAGTACTTC. Based on the CDR3 plus reference TRBV5-1 and TRBJ2-5, the full variable domain is KAGVTQTPRYLIKTRGQQVTLSCSPISGHRSVSWYQQTPGQGLQFLFEYFSETQRNKGNFPGRFSGRQFSNSRSEMNVSTLELGDSALYLCASSFRGQGSLETQYFGPGTRLLVL.

The rearrangement uses TRBV7-6 and TRBJ1-1; D is possibly TRBD1 (5 bases). CDR3 length: 16 amino acids. Germline loops: CDR1 SGHVS, CDR2 FNYEAQ. Between the trimmed V and J ends, which lost 5 bases and 4 bases, there was a span of 20 bases. CDR3 loop: CASSASGFDGGTEAFF. CDR3 bases: TGTGCCAGCAGCGCTAGCGGCTTTGATGGGGGCACTGAAGCTTTCTTT.

This clonotype was seen more than once but under ten times. The CDR3, as DNA: TGTGCCAGCACCGCGGTCGCCGGGGAGCTGTTTTTT. It yields the protein CASTAVAGELFF. The chain recombines TRBV7-2 with TRBJ2-2; D gene uncertain. The length of the CDR3 is 12 residues. The germline CDR1 and CDR2 sequences are SGHTA and FQGNSA. The V end lost 7 bases, the J end lost 6 bases, and 9 bases lay between the germline ends.

This clonotype was detected many times. The V gene is TRBV7-9, the J gene TRBJ2-1; a possible D gene is TRBD1 (6 bases). Germline assignment: CDR1 SEHNR and CDR2 FQNEAQ (reference sequence). V gave up 1 base and J gave up 6 bases, with 10 bases separating them. The CDR3 extends over 14 amino acids. Here the CDR3 DNA reads TGTGCCAGCAGCTTAGTACAGGGACCCAATGAGCAGTTCTTC. It codes for CASSLVQGPNEQFF.

V gene TRBV28 combines with J gene TRBJ2-1; D gene uncertain. Germline assignment: CDR1 MDHEN and CDR2 SYDVKM. V was pared by 4 bases and J by 10 bases, with 8 bases between. The CDR3 extends over 11 amino acids. The CDR3 loop reads CASSSPWEQFF. Here the CDR3 DNA reads TGTGCCAGCAGTTCCCCCTGGGAGCAGTTCTTC.

The chain links TRBV2 to TRBJ2-7; TRBD1 matches 10 bases. This CDR3 contains 13 residues. Germline V gene data show CDR1 as SNHLY and CDR2 as FYNNEI. Trimming cost V 9 bases and J 2 bases; bases outside gene matches: 4. The CDR3 loop is CASGTGVTYEQYF. As DNA, the CDR3 is TGTGCCAGTGGGACAGGGGTCACCTACGAGCAGTACTTC.

This clonotype was recorded many times. The CDR3 DNA is TGTGCCAGCAGCTGCCGGTTCCGGGGGGTCACAGATACGCAGTATTTT. Translation: CASSCRFRGVTDTQYF. The chain carries TRBV7-2 and TRBJ2-3, with TRBD2 identical over 7 bases. Trimming at V came to 4 bases and at J to 2 bases, leaving 9 bases not matched to a gene. The CDR3 sequence is 16 residues long. Germline V lookup: CDR1 SGHTA, CDR2 FQGNSA.

This clonotype has just a few counts. The rearrangement joins TRBV7-9 to TRBJ1-6; 7 bases are shared with TRBD1. Germline trimming cut 5 bases from V and 4 bases from J; bases unmatched to any gene: 2. Germline values: CDR1 SEHNR, CDR2 FQNEAQ (reference sequence). The CDR3 is made up of 14 amino acids. In DNA, the CDR3 is TGTGCCAGCAGCATGACAGGGTATAATTCACCCCTCCACTTT. Protein sequence: CASSMTGYNSPLHF.

This chain joins TRBV7-9 and TRBJ2-2, with 10 bases matching TRBD1. J gave up 3 bases and V 5 bases, and 6 bases lay outside the gene matches. Looked up from germline, CDR1 is SEHNR and CDR2 is FQNEAQ (reference sequence). This CDR3 is built from 16 residues. CDR3 coding DNA: TGTGCCAGCAGCGGGACAGGGGAAGGGTACACCGGGGAGCTGTTTTTT. It encodes CASSGTGEGYTGELFF. Full variable domain (missing parts from reference TRBV7-9 and TRBJ2-2): DTGVSQNPRHKITKRGQNVTFRCDPISEHNRLYWYRQTLGQGPEFLTYFQNEAQLEKSRLLSDRFSAERPKGSFSTLEIQRTEQGDSAMYLCASSGTGEGYTGELFFGEGSRLTVL.

This chain's CDR3 is CASSISGGGELFF. CDR3 DNA sequence: TGTGCCAGTAGTATTTCGGGAGGCGGGGAGCTGTTTTTT. The chain carries TRBV19 and TRBJ2-2, with 7 positions matching TRBD2. The CDR3 loop spans 13 amino acids. CDR1 and CDR2 (germline): LNHDA, SQIVND (reference sequence). After removal of 3 bases from V and 7 bases from J, the junction contained 2 bases not matched to a gene.

The V call is TRBV7-3, the J call TRBJ1-6; weak D call: TRBD1 (6 bases). The CDR3 runs 16 residues. Germline lookup yields CDR1 SGHTA and CDR2 FQGTGA. Trimming pared 2 bases from V and 7 bases from J, leaving 15 bases between. This chain's CDR3 is CASSLSTTGSNSPLHF. CDR3 DNA: TGTGCCAGCAGCTTATCCACTACAGGGAGCAATTCACCCCTCCACTTT.